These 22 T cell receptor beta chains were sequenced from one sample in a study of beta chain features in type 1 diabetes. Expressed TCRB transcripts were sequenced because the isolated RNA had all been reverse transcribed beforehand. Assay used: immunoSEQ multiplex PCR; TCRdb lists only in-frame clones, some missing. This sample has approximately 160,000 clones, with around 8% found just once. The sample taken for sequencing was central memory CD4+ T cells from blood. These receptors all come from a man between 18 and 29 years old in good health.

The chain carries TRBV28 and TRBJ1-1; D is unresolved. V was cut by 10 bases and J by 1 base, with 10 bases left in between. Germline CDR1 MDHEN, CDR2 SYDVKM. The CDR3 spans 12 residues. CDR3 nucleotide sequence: TGTGCCACTATCATCGGGAACACTGAAGCTTTCTTT. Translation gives CATIIGNTEAFF.

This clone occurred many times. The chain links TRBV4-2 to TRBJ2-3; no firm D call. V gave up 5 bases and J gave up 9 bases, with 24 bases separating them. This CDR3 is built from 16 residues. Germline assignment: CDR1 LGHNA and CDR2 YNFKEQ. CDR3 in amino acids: CASSESLTNAEKTQYF. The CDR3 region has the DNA TGTGCCAGCAGCGAGAGTCTTACTAATGCGGAAAAGACGCAGTATTTT.

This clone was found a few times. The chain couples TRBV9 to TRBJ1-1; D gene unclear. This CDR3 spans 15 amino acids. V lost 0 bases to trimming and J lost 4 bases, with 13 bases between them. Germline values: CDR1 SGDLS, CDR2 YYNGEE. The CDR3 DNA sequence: TGTGCCAGCAGCGTAGCTGGTCAAGGAGGCACTGAAGCTTTCTTT. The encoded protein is CASSVAGQGGTEAFF.

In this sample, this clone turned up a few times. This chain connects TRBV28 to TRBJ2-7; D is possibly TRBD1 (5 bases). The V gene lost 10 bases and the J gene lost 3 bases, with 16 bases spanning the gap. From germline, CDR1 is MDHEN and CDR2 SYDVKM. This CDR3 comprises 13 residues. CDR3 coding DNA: TGTGCCACCCGAAACACAGGTTTCTACGAGCAGTACTTC. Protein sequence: CATRNTGFYEQYF.

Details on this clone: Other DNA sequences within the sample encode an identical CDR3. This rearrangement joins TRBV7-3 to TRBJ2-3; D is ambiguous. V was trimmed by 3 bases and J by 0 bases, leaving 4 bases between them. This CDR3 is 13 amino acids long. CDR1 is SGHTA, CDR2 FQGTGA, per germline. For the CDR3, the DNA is TGTGCCAGCAGCTTCGGTAGCACAGATACGCAGTATTTT. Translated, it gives CASSFGSTDTQYF.

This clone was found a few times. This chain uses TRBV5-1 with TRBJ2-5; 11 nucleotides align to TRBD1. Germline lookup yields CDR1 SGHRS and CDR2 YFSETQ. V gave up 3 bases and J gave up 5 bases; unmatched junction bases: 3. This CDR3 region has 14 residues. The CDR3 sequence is CASSYGTGGETQYF. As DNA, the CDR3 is TGCGCCAGCAGCTACGGGACAGGGGGGGAGACCCAGTACTTC.

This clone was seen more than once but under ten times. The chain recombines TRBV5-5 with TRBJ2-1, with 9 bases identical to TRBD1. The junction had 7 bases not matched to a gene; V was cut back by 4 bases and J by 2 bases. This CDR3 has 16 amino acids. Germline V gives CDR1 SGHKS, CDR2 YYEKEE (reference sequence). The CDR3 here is CASSARTGDPYNEQFF. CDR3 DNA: TGTGCCAGCAGCGCCCGGACAGGGGATCCCTACAATGAGCAGTTCTTC.

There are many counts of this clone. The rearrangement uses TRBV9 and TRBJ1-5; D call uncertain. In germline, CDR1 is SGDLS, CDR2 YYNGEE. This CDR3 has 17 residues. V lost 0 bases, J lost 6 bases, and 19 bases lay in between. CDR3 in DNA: TGTGCCAGCAGCGTAGAGGCAGTAGCCAGCGTTAGTCAGCCCCAGCATTTT. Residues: CASSVEAVASVSQPQHF.

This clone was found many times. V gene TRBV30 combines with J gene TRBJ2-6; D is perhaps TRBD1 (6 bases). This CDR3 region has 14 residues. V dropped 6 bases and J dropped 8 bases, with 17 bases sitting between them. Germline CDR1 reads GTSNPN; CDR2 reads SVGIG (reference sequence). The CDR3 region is CACAQGSLSNVLTF. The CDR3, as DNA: TGTGCCTGTGCTCAGGGGTCCCTTTCCAACGTCCTGACTTTC.

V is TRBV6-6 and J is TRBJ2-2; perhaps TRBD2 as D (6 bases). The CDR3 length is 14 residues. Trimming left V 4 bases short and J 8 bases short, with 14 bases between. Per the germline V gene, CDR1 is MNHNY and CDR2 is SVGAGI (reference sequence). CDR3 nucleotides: TGTGCCAGCAGTTCGCGACTAGAAGCGGGGGAGCTGTTTTTT. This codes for CASSSRLEAGELFF.

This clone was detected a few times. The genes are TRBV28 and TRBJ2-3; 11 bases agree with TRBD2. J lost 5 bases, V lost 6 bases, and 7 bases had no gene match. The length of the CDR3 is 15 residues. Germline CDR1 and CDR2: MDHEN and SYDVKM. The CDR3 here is CASSAGLAEGDTQYF. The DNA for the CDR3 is TGTGCCAGCAGCGCGGGACTAGCGGAAGGAGATACGCAGTATTTT.

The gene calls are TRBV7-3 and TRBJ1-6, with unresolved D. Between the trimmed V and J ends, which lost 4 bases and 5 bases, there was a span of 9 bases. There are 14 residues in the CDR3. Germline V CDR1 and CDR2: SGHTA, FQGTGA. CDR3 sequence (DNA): TGTGCCAGCAGCTGGGGAGGAAATAATTCACCCCTCCACTTT. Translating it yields CASSWGGNNSPLHF.

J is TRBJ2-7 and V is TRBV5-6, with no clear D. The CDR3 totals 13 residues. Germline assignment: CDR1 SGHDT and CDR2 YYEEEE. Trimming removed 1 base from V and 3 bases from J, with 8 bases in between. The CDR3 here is CASSLNYLYEQYF. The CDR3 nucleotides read TGTGCCAGCAGCTTGAACTACCTCTACGAGCAGTACTTC.

The CDR3 loop is CASSLIAGGHGELFF. CDR3 DNA: TGTGCCAGCAGCTTAATCGCGGGAGGGCACGGGGAGCTGTTTTTT. This chain links TRBV7-9 with TRBJ2-2; 9 nucleotides line up with TRBD2. Germline V gene sequence: CDR1 SEHNR, CDR2 FQNEAQ (reference sequence). The CDR3 is made up of 15 amino acids. V dropped 2 bases and J dropped 7; count of bases not matched to a gene: 5. Drawing the rest from reference TRBV7-9 and TRBJ2-2, the complete variable domain is DTGVSQNPRHKITKRGQNVTFRCDPISEHNRLYWYRQTLGQGPEFLTYFQNEAQLEKSRLLSDRFSAERPKGSFSTLEIQRTEQGDSAMYLCASSLIAGGHGELFFGEGSRLTVL.

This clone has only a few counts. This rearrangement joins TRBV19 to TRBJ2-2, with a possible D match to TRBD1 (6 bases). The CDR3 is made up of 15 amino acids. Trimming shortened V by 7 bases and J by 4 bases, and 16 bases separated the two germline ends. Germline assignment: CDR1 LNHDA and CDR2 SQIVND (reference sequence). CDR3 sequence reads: CASNEQGYGTGELFF. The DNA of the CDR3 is TGTGCCAGTAACGAACAGGGATATGGCACCGGGGAGCTGTTTTTT. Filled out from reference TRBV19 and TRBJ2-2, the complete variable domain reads DGGITQSPKYLFRKEGQNVTLSCEQNLNHDAMYWYRQDPGQGLRLIYYSQIVNDFQKGDIAEGYSVSREKKESFPLTVTSAQKNPTAFYLCASNEQGYGTGELFFGEGSRLTVL.

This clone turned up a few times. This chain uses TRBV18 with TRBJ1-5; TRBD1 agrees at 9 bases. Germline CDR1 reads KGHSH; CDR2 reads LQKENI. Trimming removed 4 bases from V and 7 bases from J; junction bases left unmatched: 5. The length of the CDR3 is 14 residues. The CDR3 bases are TGTGCCAGCTCACTAAGGACAGGGGAACAGCCCCAGCATTTT. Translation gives CASSLRTGEQPQHF.

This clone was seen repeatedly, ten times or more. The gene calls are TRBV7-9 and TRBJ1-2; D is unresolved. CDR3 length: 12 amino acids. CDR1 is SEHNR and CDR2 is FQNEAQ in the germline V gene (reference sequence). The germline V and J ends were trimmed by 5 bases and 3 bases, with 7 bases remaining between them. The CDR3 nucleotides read TGTGCCAGCAGCAGGGAGGACTATGGCTACACCTTC. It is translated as CASSREDYGYTF.

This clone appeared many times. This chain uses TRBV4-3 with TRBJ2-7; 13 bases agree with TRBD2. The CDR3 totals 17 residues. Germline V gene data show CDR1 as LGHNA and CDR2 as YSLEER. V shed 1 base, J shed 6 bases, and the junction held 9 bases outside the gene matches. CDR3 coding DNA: TGCGCCAGCAGCCAAGGGCCGGCGGGACTAGCGGGGAGCGAGCAGTACTTC. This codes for CASSQGPAGLAGSEQYF.

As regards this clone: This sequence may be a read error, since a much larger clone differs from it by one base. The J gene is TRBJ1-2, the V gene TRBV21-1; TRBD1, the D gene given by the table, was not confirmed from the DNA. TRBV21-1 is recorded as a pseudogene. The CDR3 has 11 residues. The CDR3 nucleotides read TGTGCCAGCAGCAACAGGGATGGCTACACCTTC. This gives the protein CASSNRDGYTF.

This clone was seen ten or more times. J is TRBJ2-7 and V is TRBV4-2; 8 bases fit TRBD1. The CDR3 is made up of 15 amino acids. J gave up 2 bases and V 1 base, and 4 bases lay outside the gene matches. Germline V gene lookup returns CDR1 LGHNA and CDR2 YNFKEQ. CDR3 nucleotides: TGTGCCAGCAGCCAAGGGCGACAGGGGACCTACGAGCAGTACTTC. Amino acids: CASSQGRQGTYEQYF.

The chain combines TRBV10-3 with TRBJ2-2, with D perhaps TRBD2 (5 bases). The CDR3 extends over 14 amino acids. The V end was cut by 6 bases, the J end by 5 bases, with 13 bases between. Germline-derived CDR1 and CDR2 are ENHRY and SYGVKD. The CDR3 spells CAIRASTGTGELFF. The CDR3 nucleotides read TGTGCCATCAGGGCGTCCACGGGAACCGGGGAGCTGTTTTTT.

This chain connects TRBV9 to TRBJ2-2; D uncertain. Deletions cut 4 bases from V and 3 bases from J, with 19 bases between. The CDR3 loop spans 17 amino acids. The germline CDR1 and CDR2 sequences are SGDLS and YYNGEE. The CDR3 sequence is CASSSRSGGWDTGELFF. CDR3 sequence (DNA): TGTGCCAGCAGCTCTCGCTCGGGTGGTTGGGACACCGGGGAGCTGTTTTTT. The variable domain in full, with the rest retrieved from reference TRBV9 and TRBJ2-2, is DSGVTQTPKHLITATGQRVTLRCSPRSGDLSVYWYQQSLDQGLQFLIQYYNGEERAKGNILERFSAQQFPDLHSELNLSSLELGDSALYFCASSSRSGGWDTGELFFGEGSRLTVL.